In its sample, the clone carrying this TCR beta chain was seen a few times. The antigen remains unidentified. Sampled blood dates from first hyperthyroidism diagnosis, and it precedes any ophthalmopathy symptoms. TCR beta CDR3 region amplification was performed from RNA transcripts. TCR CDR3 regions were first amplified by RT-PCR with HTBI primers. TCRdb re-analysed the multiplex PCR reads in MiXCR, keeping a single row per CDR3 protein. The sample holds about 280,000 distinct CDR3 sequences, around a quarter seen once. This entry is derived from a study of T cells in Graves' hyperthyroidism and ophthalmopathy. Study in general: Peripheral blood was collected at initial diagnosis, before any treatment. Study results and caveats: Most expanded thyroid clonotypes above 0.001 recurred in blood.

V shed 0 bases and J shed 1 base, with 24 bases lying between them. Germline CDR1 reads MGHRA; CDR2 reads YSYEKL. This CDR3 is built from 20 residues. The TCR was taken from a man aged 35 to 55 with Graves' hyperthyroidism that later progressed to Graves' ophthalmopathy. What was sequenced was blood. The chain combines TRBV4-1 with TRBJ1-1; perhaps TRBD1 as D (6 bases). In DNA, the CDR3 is TGCGCCAGCAGCCAAGAAGGAATTTGGGGGGGCCCCGGGTCGAACACTGAAGCTTTCTTT. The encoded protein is CASSQEGIWGGPGSNTEAFF.